The text below deals with one T cell receptor (beta chain). Its antigen remains unidentified. The immunoSEQ assay amplified TCRB CDR3 from up to about 2 ug DNA. Amplification used 60 V beta primers and 13 J beta primers. Here immunoSEQ multiplex PCR was the method, and the copy in TCRdb shows in-frame clones only, minus some. This table has around 10,000 clones, roughly four fifths appearing once. These data originate in a study of glioma-infiltrating T cells after dendritic cell vaccination. Study observations and caveats: Higher TCR clonality did not directly relate to longer survival.

Germline-derived CDR1 and CDR2 are MNHEY and SMNVEV (reference sequence). V lost 6 bases to trimming and J lost 0 bases, with 12 bases between them. CDR3 length equals 14 residues. Described time point: after dendritic cell vaccination, including at tumor progression/relapse. Fresh-frozen tumor tissue and more than two years of survival data were available for all. The V gene is TRBV27, the J gene TRBJ2-7, with D possibly being TRBD2 (5 bases). The TCR sequence derives from a human donor with glioblastoma. The sample here was blood, taken after dendritic cell vaccination. CDR3 coding DNA: TGTGCCAGCAGCCCGGACGGGAACTCCTACGAGCAGTACTTC. It specifies CASSPDGNSYEQYF.